The 24 T cell receptor beta chains below were found in one sample sequenced in a study of blood T cell repertoires in COVID-19. The method was immunoSEQ multiplex PCR; TCRdb's version includes in-frame clones alone and lacks a portion of them. Of under 350,000 clones in the sample, over 75% were seen once. Sequenced material: peripheral blood. The receptors were sampled from a human donor in a cohort sampled during active COVID-19.

CDR3 DNA: TGTGCCAGCAGCATCAGGGGTTACTCCTACGAGCAGTACTTC. Protein sequence: CASSIRGYSYEQYF. V gene TRBV7-9 combines with J gene TRBJ2-7; perhaps TRBD1 as D (6 bases). CDR1 is SEHNR, CDR2 FQNEAQ, per germline (reference sequence). The CDR3 sequence is 14 residues long. V dropped 5 bases and J dropped 0 bases, with 11 bases sitting between them.

The chain joins TRBV11-3 to TRBJ2-3; 10 nucleotides match TRBD2. This CDR3 is 17 amino acids long. V lost 5 bases to trimming and J lost 6 bases; unmatched junction nucleotides: 14. In germline, CDR1 is SGHNT, CDR2 YENEEA. The CDR3 reads CASSPRLAGSVSDTQYF. CDR3 bases: TGTGCCAGCAGCCCTAGACTAGCGGGTTCGGTCTCGGATACGCAGTATTTT.

V and J are TRBV28 and TRBJ2-1, with 16 bases matching TRBD2. Germline CDR1 is MDHEN and CDR2 is SYDVKM. CDR3 size: 18 residues. Unmatched junction bases numbered 5, after V lost 1 base and J lost 5 bases. The CDR3 here is CASSLFGTSGRANNEQFF. Here the CDR3 DNA reads TGTGCCAGCAGTTTATTCGGGACTAGCGGGAGGGCTAACAATGAGCAGTTCTTC.

The genes are TRBV7-8 and TRBJ2-2, with 15 bases lining up with TRBD2. Germline V gene lookup returns CDR1 SGHVS and CDR2 FQNEAQ. The V segment lost 5 bases and the J segment 5 bases; nucleotides outside the gene matches: 3. The CDR3 is 16 residues long. The CDR3 protein is CASSRGLAGGTGELFF. CDR3 coding DNA: TGTGCCAGCAGCCGAGGACTAGCGGGAGGGACCGGGGAGCTGTTTTTT. Supplemented by reference TRBV7-8 and TRBJ2-2, the full variable domain reads GAGVSQSPRYKVAKRGQDVALRCDPISGHVSLFWYQQALGQGPEFLTYFQNEAQLDKSGLPSDRFFAERPEGSVSTLKIQRTQQEDSAVYLCASSRGLAGGTGELFFGEGSRLTVL.

The J gene is TRBJ2-4, the V gene TRBV28, with TRBD1 identical over 9 bases. This CDR3 spans 18 amino acids. Unmatched junction bases numbered 10, after V lost 3 bases and J lost 1 base. Germline V gene sequence: CDR1 MDHEN, CDR2 SYDVKM. The CDR3 here is CASSLITGGVLAKNIQYF. For the CDR3, the DNA is TGTGCCAGCAGTTTGATCACAGGGGGCGTCTTGGCCAAAAACATTCAGTACTTC.

This clone was seen more than once but under ten times. The chain carries TRBV7-9 and TRBJ1-2; 7 bases are shared with TRBD1. The V gene's germline CDR1 is SEHNR and CDR2 FQNEAQ (reference sequence). CDR3 length: 13 amino acids. V was clipped by 5 bases and J by 2 bases; unmatched bases: 2. CDR3 sequence reads: CASSHRGNYGYTF. The CDR3 coding sequence is TGTGCCAGCAGCCACAGGGGAAACTATGGCTACACCTTC.

The chain couples TRBV18 to TRBJ2-7; 7 bases agree with TRBD2. Germline V lookup: CDR1 KGHSH, CDR2 LQKENI. Trimming at V came to 2 bases and at J to 6 bases, leaving 16 bases not matched to a gene. The CDR3 extends over 17 amino acids. The CDR3 protein is CASSPFSGTTVSGEQYF. The CDR3 bases are TGTGCCAGCTCACCATTTTCCGGGACTACGGTATCAGGCGAGCAGTACTTC. Using reference TRBV18 and TRBJ2-7 for the parts outside the CDR3, the full variable domain is NAGVMQNPRHLVRRRGQEARLRCSPMKGHSHVYWYRQLPEEGLKFMVYLQKENIIDESGMPKERFSAEFPKEGPSILRIQQVVRGDSAAYFCASSPFSGTTVSGEQYFGPGTRLTVT.

The chain combines TRBV3-1 (or the pseudogene TRBV3-2) with TRBJ2-7, with TRBD1 matching 9 bases. The CDR3 covers 16 residues. V gave up 4 bases and J gave up 3 bases; unmatched junction bases: 10. CDR1 LGHDT and CDR2 YNNKEL come from the germline V gene (reference sequence). The CDR3: CASSPSPTGGGYEQYF. CDR3 DNA: TGTGCCAGCAGCCCCTCCCCGACAGGGGGGGGCTACGAGCAGTACTTC.

The chain uses TRBV4-2 and TRBJ2-7; 9 bases align to TRBD2. The CDR3 has 14 residues. The ends lost 11 bases at V and 5 bases at J; junction bases unmatched: 13. The germline gives CDR1 LGHNA, CDR2 YNFKEQ. DNA for the CDR3: TGTGCCGGGGTGATTAGCGGGAGAGTCAACGAGCAGTACTTC. Amino acids: CAGVISGRVNEQYF.

The V and J genes are TRBV5-1 and TRBJ2-3; D is possibly TRBD2 (6 bases). Germline CDR1 SGHRS, CDR2 YFSETQ. The CDR3 runs to 15 residues. V was cut by 2 bases and J by 0 bases, with 10 bases left in between. The CDR3 loop is CASSLGGKSTDTQYF. The CDR3 nucleotides are TGCGCCAGCAGCTTAGGCGGGAAGAGCACAGATACGCAGTATTTT.

J is TRBJ1-4 and V is TRBV18; 8 positions match TRBD1. The CDR3 totals 16 residues. After removal of 0 bases from V and 7 bases from J, the junction contained 7 bases not matched to a gene. Germline CDR1 and CDR2: KGHSH and LQKENI. The CDR3 bases are TGTGCCAGCTCACCACCGCAGGGGGCGGCGGGTGAAAAACTGTTTTTT. Translating it yields CASSPPQGAAGEKLFF. Using reference TRBV18 and TRBJ1-4 for the parts outside the CDR3, the full variable domain is NAGVMQNPRHLVRRRGQEARLRCSPMKGHSHVYWYRQLPEEGLKFMVYLQKENIIDESGMPKERFSAEFPKEGPSILRIQQVVRGDSAAYFCASSPPQGAAGEKLFFGSGTQLSVL.

The chain uses TRBV27 and TRBJ2-1; D possibly corresponds to TRBD2 (6 bases). V gave up 2 bases and J gave up 5 bases, with 13 bases separating them. Germline CDR1 and CDR2: MNHEY and SMNVEV (reference sequence). The CDR3 consists of 15 residues. CDR3 protein: CASSLRLASNNEQFF. DNA for the CDR3: TGTGCCAGCAGTTTACGGCTAGCGAGTAACAATGAGCAGTTCTTC.

The gene calls are TRBV18 and TRBJ2-7; TRBD2 matches 11 bases. The CDR3 consists of 16 residues. V lost 6 bases and J lost 4; bases outside the gene matches: 11. In germline, CDR1 is KGHSH, CDR2 LQKENI. Here the CDR3 reads CASSSSGRALGYEQYF. CDR3 DNA: TGTGCCAGCTCCAGTAGCGGGAGGGCCTTAGGATACGAGCAGTACTTC.

To note about this clone: Other DNA variants within this sample encode the same CDR3. V is TRBV11-2 and J is TRBJ2-5, with 8 nucleotides matching TRBD1. Germline V lookup: CDR1 SGHAT, CDR2 FQNNGV. V lost 5 bases to trimming and J lost 5 bases; unmatched junction nucleotides: 4. CDR3 length equals 13 residues. This CDR3 is CASSADRGETQYF. The CDR3 bases are TGTGCCAGCAGCGCCGACAGGGGTGAGACCCAGTACTTC.

V usage is TRBV19 and J usage is TRBJ2-1; D is perhaps TRBD2 (6 bases). From germline, CDR1 is LNHDA and CDR2 SQIVND (reference sequence). The germline V and J ends were trimmed by 8 bases and 0 bases, with 11 bases remaining between them. CDR3 length: 14 residues. CDR3 nucleotides: TGTGCCAGTTCTCCCGGGAGCTCCTACAATGAGCAGTTCTTC. As protein: CASSPGSSYNEQFF.

This clone was counted between two and nine times. The chain links TRBV7-2 to TRBJ1-2; TRBD1 agrees at 7 bases. CDR1 is SGHTA and CDR2 is FQGNSA in the germline V gene. CDR3 length: 14 amino acids. J was trimmed by 5 bases and V by 3 bases; bases with no gene match: 6. CDR3 region: CASSLSGTAYGYTF. The DNA for the CDR3 is TGTGCCAGCAGCTTGTCCGGGACAGCATATGGCTACACCTTC.

The V call is TRBV11-3, the J call TRBJ2-3, with D hard to call. CDR3 length equals 15 residues. Trimming took 4 bases from V and 5 from J, leaving 16 bases between them. Germline values: CDR1 SGHNT, CDR2 YENEEA. The CDR3 sequence is CASSSILGPLDTQYF. DNA of the CDR3: TGTGCCAGCAGCTCAATATTGGGCCCTTTAGATACGCAGTATTTT. Using reference TRBV11-3 and TRBJ2-3 for the parts outside the CDR3, the full variable domain is EAGVVQSPRYKIIEKKQPVAFWCNPISGHNTLYWYLQNLGQGPELLIRYENEEAVDDSQLPKDRFSAERLKGVDSTLKIQPAELGDSAVYLCASSSILGPLDTQYFGPGTRLTVL.

This chain links TRBV9 with TRBJ2-3, with 7 bases fitting TRBD2. Germline CDR1 and CDR2: SGDLS and YYNGEE. The CDR3 is 14 amino acids. Unmatched junction bases numbered 6, after V lost 4 bases and J lost 4 bases. CDR3 in amino acids: CASSPIGRADTQYF. The CDR3 bases are TGTGCCAGCAGCCCCATAGGGAGGGCAGATACGCAGTATTTT.

The CDR3 DNA reads TGCGCCAGCAGCCAAGGGGTGACTAGTTACACCGGGGAGCTGTTTTTT. Translation gives CASSQGVTSYTGELFF. This chain connects TRBV4-1 to TRBJ2-2; D is perhaps TRBD2 (6 bases). The V gene lost 1 base and the J gene lost 3 bases, with 12 bases spanning the gap. Germline-derived CDR1 and CDR2 are MGHRA and YSYEKL. CDR3 length: 16 residues.

The V call is TRBV27, the J call TRBJ2-1, with a possible D match to TRBD2 (6 bases). Germline CDR1 and CDR2: MNHEY and SMNVEV (reference sequence). The CDR3 has 14 residues. V gave up 6 bases and J gave up 7 bases, with 16 bases separating them. This CDR3 reads CASSRSGGTNEQFF. As DNA, the CDR3 is TGTGCCAGCAGCCGAAGCGGAGGGACGAATGAGCAGTTCTTC.

The V gene is TRBV6-6, the J gene TRBJ2-3; the match to TRBD2 covers 9 bases. Germline CDR1 reads MNHNY; CDR2 reads SVGAGI (reference sequence). With V trimmed by 4 bases and J by 3 bases, 2 bases remained unmatched. The CDR3 is 14 amino acids. Written as DNA, the CDR3 is TGTGCCAGCAGTTTAACTAGCGGGACAGATACGCAGTATTTT. It translates to CASSLTSGTDTQYF.

This chain uses TRBV27 with TRBJ2-3; D is possibly TRBD1 (5 bases). The CDR3 length is 15 residues. Germline V gives CDR1 MNHEY, CDR2 SMNVEV (reference sequence). Trimming took off 5 bases at V and 2 bases at J, with 14 bases between the two ends. CDR3 DNA sequence: TGTGCCAGCAGTCTGGACACACCCGCCACAGATACGCAGTATTTT. This codes for CASSLDTPATDTQYF.

The chain couples TRBV5-1 to TRBJ2-1; 7 positions match TRBD2. The J segment lost 7 bases and the V segment lost 2 bases, leaving 9 bases of the junction unmatched. The germline gives CDR1 SGHRS, CDR2 YFSETQ. This CDR3 has 15 amino acids. CDR3 DNA sequence: TGCGCCAGCAGCTTATATGGGGGAGGGGAGAATGAGCAGTTCTTC. Amino acids: CASSLYGGGENEQFF.

This clone was detected once. This chain uses TRBV7-6 with TRBJ2-7; the match to TRBD1 covers 9 bases. Germline CDR1 SGHVS, CDR2 FNYEAQ. Trimming cost V 5 bases and J 6 bases; bases outside gene matches: 5. CDR3 length equals 13 residues. The CDR3 nucleotides are TGTGCCAGCAGCGCAGGGACAGGGACCGAGCAGTACTTC. Translation: CASSAGTGTEQYF. Supplemented by reference TRBV7-6 and TRBJ2-7, the full variable domain reads GAGVSQSPRYKVTKRGQDVALRCDPISGHVSLYWYRQALGQGPEFLTYFNYEAQQDKSGLPNDRFSAERPEGSISTLTIQRTEQRDSAMYRCASSAGTGTEQYFGPGTRLTVT.